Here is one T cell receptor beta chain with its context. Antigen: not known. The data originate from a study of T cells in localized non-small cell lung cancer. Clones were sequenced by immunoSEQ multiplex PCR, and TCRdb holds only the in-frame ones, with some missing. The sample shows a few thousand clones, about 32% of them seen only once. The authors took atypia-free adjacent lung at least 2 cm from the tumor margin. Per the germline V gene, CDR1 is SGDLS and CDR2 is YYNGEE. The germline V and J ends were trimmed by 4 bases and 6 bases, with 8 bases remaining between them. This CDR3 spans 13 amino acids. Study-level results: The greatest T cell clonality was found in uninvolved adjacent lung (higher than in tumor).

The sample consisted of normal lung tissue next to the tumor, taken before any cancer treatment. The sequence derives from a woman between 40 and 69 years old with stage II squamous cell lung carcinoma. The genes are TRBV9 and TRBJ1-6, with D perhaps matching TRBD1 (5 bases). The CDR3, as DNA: TGTGCCAGCAGCTCCGACAGTAATTCACCCCTCCACTTT. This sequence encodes CASSSDSNSPLHF.